This T cell receptor (beta chain) was captured in a study of beta chain features in type 1 diabetes. Expressed TCRB transcripts were sequenced, since all the RNA that had been isolated was reverse transcribed. The data were produced by immunoSEQ multiplex PCR, yet TCRdb's version contains in-frame clones alone and is incomplete. The sample has around 280,000 clones; approximately 8.1% are singletons. The CDR3 runs 14 residues. Per germline, CDR1 MDHEN and CDR2 SYDVKM. V was trimmed by 10 bases and J by 3 bases, leaving 19 bases between them. Sequencing was done on a sample of central memory CD4+ T cells from blood. V gene TRBV28 combines with J gene TRBJ2-7; TRBD2 is a possible D gene (7 bases). The receptor's source is a woman under 30 in good health. The CDR3: CATSIGGAGYEQYF. As DNA, the CDR3 is TGTGCCACCTCAATAGGGGGGGCAGGCTACGAGCAGTACTTC.